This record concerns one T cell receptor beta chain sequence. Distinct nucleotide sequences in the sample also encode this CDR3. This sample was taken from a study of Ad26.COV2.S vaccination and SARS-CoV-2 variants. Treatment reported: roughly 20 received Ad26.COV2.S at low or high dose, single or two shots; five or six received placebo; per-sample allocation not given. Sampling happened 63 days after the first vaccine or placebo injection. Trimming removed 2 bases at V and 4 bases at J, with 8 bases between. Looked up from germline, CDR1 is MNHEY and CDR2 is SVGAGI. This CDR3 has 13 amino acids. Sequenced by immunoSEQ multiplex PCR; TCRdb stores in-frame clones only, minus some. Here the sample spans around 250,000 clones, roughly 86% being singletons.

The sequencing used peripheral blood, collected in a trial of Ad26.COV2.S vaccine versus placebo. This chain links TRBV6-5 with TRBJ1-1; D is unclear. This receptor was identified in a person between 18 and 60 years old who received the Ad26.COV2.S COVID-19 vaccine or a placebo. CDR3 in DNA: TGTGCCAGCAGTTACAGTCGGGGCACTGAAGCTTTCTTT. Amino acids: CASSYSRGTEAFF.